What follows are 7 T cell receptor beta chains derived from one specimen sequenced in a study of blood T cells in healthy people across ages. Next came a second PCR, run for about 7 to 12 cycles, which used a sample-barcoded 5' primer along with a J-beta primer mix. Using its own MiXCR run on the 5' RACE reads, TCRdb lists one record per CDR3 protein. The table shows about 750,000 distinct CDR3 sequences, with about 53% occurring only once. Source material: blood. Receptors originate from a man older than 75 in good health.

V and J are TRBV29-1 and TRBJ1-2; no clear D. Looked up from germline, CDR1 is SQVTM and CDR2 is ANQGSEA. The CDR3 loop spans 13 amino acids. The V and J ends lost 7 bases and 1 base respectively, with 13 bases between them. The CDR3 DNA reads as TGCAGCGCCGCTCGGGCTGATAACTATGGCTACACCTTC. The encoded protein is CSAARADNYGYTF.

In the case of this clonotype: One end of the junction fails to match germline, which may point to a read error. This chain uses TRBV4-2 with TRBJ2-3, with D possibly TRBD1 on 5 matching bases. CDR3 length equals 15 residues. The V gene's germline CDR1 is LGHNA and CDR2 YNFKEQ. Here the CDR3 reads CASSQEGGSTGTQYF. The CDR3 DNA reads TGTGCCAGCAGCCAAGAGGGCGGTAGCACAGGTACGCAGTATTTT.

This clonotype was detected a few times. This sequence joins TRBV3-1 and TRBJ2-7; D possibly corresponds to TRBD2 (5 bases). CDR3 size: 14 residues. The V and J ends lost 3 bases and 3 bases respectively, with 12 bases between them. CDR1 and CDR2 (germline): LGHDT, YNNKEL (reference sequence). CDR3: CASSQPGKGYEQYF. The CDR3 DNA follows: TGTGCCAGCAGCCAGCCGGGAAAGGGCTACGAGCAGTACTTC.

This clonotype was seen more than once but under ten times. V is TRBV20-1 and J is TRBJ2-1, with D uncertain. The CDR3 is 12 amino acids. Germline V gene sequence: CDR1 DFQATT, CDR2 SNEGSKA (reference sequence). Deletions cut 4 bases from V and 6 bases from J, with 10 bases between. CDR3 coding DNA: TGCAGTGCTACGAGAACGGGCAATGAGCAGTTCTTC. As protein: CSATRTGNEQFF.

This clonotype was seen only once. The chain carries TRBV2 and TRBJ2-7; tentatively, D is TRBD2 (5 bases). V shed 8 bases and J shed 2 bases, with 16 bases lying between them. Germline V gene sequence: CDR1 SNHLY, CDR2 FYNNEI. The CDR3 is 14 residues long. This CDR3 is CASSRLLGTYEQYF. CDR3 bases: TGTGCCAGCTCCCGCCTACTAGGAACCTACGAGCAGTACTTC.

The DNA for the CDR3 is TGCAGTGCTACCCGGACTAGCGGTCTTCAACTTAACAATGAGCAGTTCTTC. Translating it yields CSATRTSGLQLNNEQFF. The chain couples TRBV20-1 to TRBJ2-1; 10 bases agree with TRBD2. Germline V CDR1 and CDR2: DFQATT, SNEGSKA (reference sequence). V shed 4 bases and J 5 bases; nucleotides not matched to a gene: 14. The CDR3 sequence is 17 residues long.

The CDR3 loop reads CASSLLPGGFFYEQYF. The CDR3 coding sequence is TGCGCCAGCAGCCTCCTCCCGGGCGGTTTCTTCTACGAGCAGTACTTC. The genes are TRBV4-1 and TRBJ2-7; no definite D call. Trimming removed 4 bases at V and 3 bases at J, with 19 bases between. This CDR3 spans 16 amino acids. Per germline, CDR1 MGHRA and CDR2 YSYEKL.